The sequence of this T cell receptor beta chain was determined in a study of T cell changes during pregnancy in multiple sclerosis. Sequencing used immunoSEQ multiplex PCR; TCRdb keeps in-frame clones, though not all of them. The sample contains approximately 120,000 clones, around 97% of which appear only once. Trimming cost V 6 bases and J 1 base, with 16 bases left between them. The V gene's germline CDR1 is LNHDA and CDR2 SQIVND (reference sequence). The CDR3 covers 15 residues. The sequence was obtained from a female donor with multiple sclerosis, enrolled in a pregnancy study. The material was peripheral blood, obtained after pregnancy. The chain has TRBV19 and TRBJ2-7; possible D gene TRBD1, 6 bases. The CDR3 DNA sequence: TGTGCCAGTAGGAGGGGGAGCGGTTATTCCTACGAGCAGTACTTC. Its protein product is CASRRGSGYSYEQYF. The full variable domain, its missing parts supplied by reference TRBV19 and TRBJ2-7, is DGGITQSPKYLFRKEGQNVTLSCEQNLNHDAMYWYRQDPGQGLRLIYYSQIVNDFQKGDIAEGYSVSREKKESFPLTVTSAQKNPTAFYLCASRRGSGYSYEQYFGPGTRLTVT.